These T cell receptor beta chains were read from a single sample in a study of PD-L1 blockade in urothelial cancer. TCRdb's copy holds only in-frame clones and misses some; the assay was immunoSEQ multiplex PCR. The sample yields approximately 79,000 clones, around 85% seen once. This specimen consisted of PBMCs, obtained around atezolizumab (anti-PD-L1) treatment. Receptors originate from a man aged 35 to 55 with urothelial cancer. Both conserved end residues are part of each CDR3.

cdr3_length,j_call,v_call,cdr3_aa
20,TRBJ2-3,TRBV18,CASSFHETGTSVFSTDTQYF
17,TRBJ1-1,TRBV5-4,CASSPDVQGRLGTEAFF
15,TRBJ2-1,TRBV5-1,CASSVRDRDNGEQFF
12,TRBJ2-2,TRBV10-1,CASRGVDGELFF
14,TRBJ1-1,TRBV7-8,CASSLSGTGGQTFF
18,TRBJ2-1,TRBV27,CASSPHGFTTGDRNEQFF
16,TRBJ2-3,TRBV4-2,CASSQEVGGFGDTQYF
15,TRBJ2-6,TRBV7-3,CASSATRSGANVLTF
15,TRBJ1-1,TRBV5-1,CASSPGQTMNTEAFF
11,TRBJ2-1,TRBV5-1,CASSFGSFQFF
15,TRBJ1-4,TRBV6-1,CASSRLPKGDEKLFF
17,TRBJ2-7,TRBV7-2,CASSLSASGTGSYEQYF
14,TRBJ2-7,TRBV19,CASSSGTSGYEQYF
15,TRBJ1-4,TRBV25-1,CASSDGQGFNEKLFF
15,TRBJ2-4,TRBV6-1,CASRGLAGGPYIQYF
16,TRBJ1-1,TRBV7-9,CASSLLLGQMNTEAFF
15,TRBJ2-4,TRBV28,CASSQSWEGEHIQYF
13,TRBJ2-7,TRBV6-5,CASSRSPAYEQYF